This is a list of T cell receptor beta chains from one sample in a study of T cells in Graves' hyperthyroidism and ophthalmopathy. TCRdb called the multiplex PCR reads again in MiXCR, with one record for every CDR3 protein. Altogether hundreds of thousands of distinct CDR3 sequences are present, approximately 15% being singletons, with the ten largest covering 10%. The source material was blood. The receptors come from a woman in her late teens or twenties with Graves' hyperthyroidism. Both conserved end residues are part of each CDR3. D genes are given only for firm matches. Clone size, where shown, is once, few, many, or a class for clones that have expanded.

clone size	CDR3 length	V gene	J gene	D gene	CDR3 protein	CDR3 DNA
few	13	TRBV6-5	TRBJ1-5	.	CASSSVRNQPQHF	TGTGCCAGCAGTTCAGTACGGAATCAGCCCCAGCATTTT
few	16	TRBV24-1	TRBJ2-1	.	CATSDPGPTPGDEQFF	TGTGCCACCAGTGATCCGGGCCCTACCCCGGGGGATGAGCAGTTCTTC
many	17	TRBV27	TRBJ2-1	.	CASSPPQAWAVGGEQFF	TGTGCCAGCAGTCCCCCTCAAGCGTGGGCGGTGGGGGGTGAGCAGTTCTTC
.	16	TRBV7-9	TRBJ1-2	.	CASSRKHDRNWVGYTF	TGTGCCAGCAGCCGGAAGCACGACAGGAATTGGGTTGGCTACACCTTC
.	16	TRBV5-1	TRBJ2-5	TRBD2	CASSLPTGGNQETQYF	TGCGCCAGCAGCTTACCTACGGGAGGGAACCAAGAGACCCAGTACTTC
many	12	TRBV12-3/TRBV12-4	TRBJ1-6	.	CASSFPNSPLHF	TGTGCCAGCAGTTTTCCGAATTCACCCCTCCACTTT
few	14	TRBV6-1	TRBJ2-3	TRBD1	CASIGTQGVDTQYF	TGTGCCAGCATCGGTACCCAGGGGGTAGATACGCAGTATTTT
few	18	TRBV3-1	TRBJ1-6	.	CASSQALRAFHYNSPLHF	TGTGCCAGCAGCCAAGCTCTTAGGGCGTTCCACTATAATTCACCCCTCCACTTT
few	15	TRBV4-1	TRBJ2-7	TRBD1	CASSQGQGASYEQYF	TGCGCCAGCAGCCAGGGACAGGGGGCCAGCTACGAGCAGTACTTC
.	12	TRBV24-1	TRBJ1-5	.	CATSDVNQPQHF	TGTGCCACCAGTGATGTCAATCAGCCCCAGCATTTT
few	13	TRBV19	TRBJ2-7	.	CASSKDTIYEQYF	TGTGCCAGTAGTAAGGACACTATCTACGAGCAGTACTTC
many	18	TRBV12-3/TRBV12-4	TRBJ2-4	TRBD2	CASSLGLAGGGAKNIQYF	TGTGCCAGCAGTTTAGGACTAGCGGGAGGTGGAGCCAAAAACATTCAGTACTTC
few	16	TRBV9	TRBJ2-1	.	CASSVGGRRSYNEQFF	TGTGCCAGCAGCGTAGGGGGGAGGAGGTCCTACAATGAGCAGTTCTTC
.	16	TRBV6-1	TRBJ2-7	.	CASSEARGSGSYEQYF	TGTGCCAGCAGTGAAGCGCGGGGTAGCGGAAGTTACGAGCAGTACTTC
.	11	TRBV19	TRBJ1-1	.	CASRRATEAFF	TGTGCCAGTAGACGGGCCACTGAAGCTTTCTTT
.	16	TRBV30	TRBJ2-7	.	CAAILLGVHVGGEQYF	TGTGCCGCTATTTTATTAGGGGTACACGTCGGAGGCGAGCAGTACTTC
.	15	TRBV6-1	TRBJ1-4	.	CASNPGTTGGEKLFF	TGTGCCAGCAACCCCGGGACAACCGGTGGTGAAAAACTGTTTTTT
.	15	TRBV25-1	TRBJ2-3	TRBD1	CASSESDRGGDTQYF	TGTGCCAGCAGTGAATCGGACAGGGGCGGGGATACGCAGTATTTT
many	16	TRBV27	TRBJ2-7	.	CASSSVGLGGTYEQYF	TGTGCCAGCAGTTCCGTAGGACTAGGGGGTACCTACGAGCAGTACTTC
many	14	TRBV28	TRBJ2-7	.	CASSIPSSAYEQYF	TGTGCCAGCAGTATTCCCTCTAGCGCCTACGAGCAGTACTTC
many	15	TRBV7-9	TRBJ2-1	TRBD2	CASSTRTRPHNEQFF	TGTGCCAGCAGCACCCGGACTAGGCCCCACAATGAGCAGTTCTTC
many	18	TRBV6-1	TRBJ1-5	TRBD1	CASSSIRSGTGDNQPQHF	TGTGCCAGCAGTTCAATTCGATCCGGGACAGGGGACAACCAGCCCCAGCATTTT
few	14	TRBV6-5	TRBJ2-7	.	CASSFRQTTYEQYF	TGTGCCAGCAGTTTTCGACAGACCACCTACGAGCAGTACTTC
many	13	TRBV29-1	TRBJ2-1	.	CSVDGLSYNEQFF	TGCAGCGTTGACGGCCTCTCCTACAATGAGCAGTTCTTC
many	13	TRBV28	TRBJ2-7	.	CASSPGGIYEQYF	TGTGCCAGCAGTCCCGGCGGGATCTACGAGCAGTACTTC
many	13	TRBV6-1	TRBJ1-2	.	CASTKERSYGYTF	TGTGCCAGCACGAAGGAAAGGAGTTATGGCTACACCTTC
.	17	TRBV4-3	TRBJ2-5	TRBD2	CASSQERLAGGLETQYF	TGCGCCAGCAGCCAAGAGCGGCTAGCGGGAGGTTTGGAGACCCAGTACTTC
many	18	TRBV2	TRBJ2-1	TRBD2	CASSDPAGGPRSYNEQFF	TGTGCCAGCAGTGACCCAGCGGGAGGGCCTAGGTCCTACAATGAGCAGTTCTTC
.	12	TRBV20-1	TRBJ2-7	.	CSARDLGLEQYF	TGCAGTGCTAGAGATCTAGGTCTAGAGCAGTACTTC
many	12	TRBV2	TRBJ2-5	.	CASGRGQETQYF	TGTGCCAGCGGGCGGGGCCAAGAGACCCAGTACTTC
few	14	TRBV11-2	TRBJ1-2	.	CASSPSAHNYGYTF	TGTGCCAGCAGCCCCTCGGCCCACAACTATGGCTACACCTTC
many	14	TRBV6-2/TRBV6-3	TRBJ2-1	TRBD1	CASSPTGAYNEQFF	TGTGCCAGCAGCCCGACAGGGGCGTACAATGAGCAGTTCTTC
many	17	TRBV4-1	TRBJ2-3	TRBD2	CASSQGPQAGATDTQYF	TGCGCCAGCAGCCAAGGCCCCCAGGCGGGAGCGACAGATACGCAGTATTTT
.	14	TRBV24-1	TRBJ1-2	TRBD1	CATSDPGTEHGYTF	TGTGCCACCAGTGATCCCGGGACAGAGCATGGCTACACCTTC
.	14	TRBV18	TRBJ1-2	.	CASSPGTGTYGHTF	TGTGCCAGCTCACCTGGAACGGGGACATATGGCCACACCTTC
few	13	TRBV28	TRBJ2-5	.	CASSFVGLETQYF	TGTGCCAGCAGTTTCGTAGGGTTGGAGACCCAGTACTTC
.	15	TRBV6-1	TRBJ2-1	.	CASRRGVSSYNEQFF	TGTGCCAGCAGGAGAGGGGTTAGTTCCTACAATGAGCAGTTCTTC